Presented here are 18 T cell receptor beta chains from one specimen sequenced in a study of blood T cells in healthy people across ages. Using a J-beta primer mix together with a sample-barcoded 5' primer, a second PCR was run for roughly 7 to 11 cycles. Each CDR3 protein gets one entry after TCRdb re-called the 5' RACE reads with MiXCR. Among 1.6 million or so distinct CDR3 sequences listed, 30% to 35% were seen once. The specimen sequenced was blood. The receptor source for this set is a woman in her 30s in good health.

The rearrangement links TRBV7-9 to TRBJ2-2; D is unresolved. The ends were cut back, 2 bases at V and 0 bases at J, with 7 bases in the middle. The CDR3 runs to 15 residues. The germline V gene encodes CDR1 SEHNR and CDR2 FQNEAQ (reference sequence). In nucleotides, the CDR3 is TGTGCCAGCAGCTTAAGACGTGCGAACACCGGGGAGCTGTTTTTT. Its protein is CASSLRRANTGELFF.

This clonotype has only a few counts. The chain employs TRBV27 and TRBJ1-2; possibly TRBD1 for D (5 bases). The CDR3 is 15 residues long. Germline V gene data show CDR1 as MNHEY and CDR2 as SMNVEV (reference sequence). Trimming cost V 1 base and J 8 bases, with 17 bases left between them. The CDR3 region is CASSLYSEGGEGYTF. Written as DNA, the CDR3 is TGTGCCAGCAGTTTATACTCAGAGGGAGGGGAAGGCTACACCTTC.

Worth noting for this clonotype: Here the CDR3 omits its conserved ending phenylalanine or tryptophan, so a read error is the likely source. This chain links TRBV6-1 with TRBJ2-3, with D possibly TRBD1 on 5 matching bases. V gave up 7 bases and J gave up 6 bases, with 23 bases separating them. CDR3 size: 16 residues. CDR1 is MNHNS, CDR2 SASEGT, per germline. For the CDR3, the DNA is TGTGCCAGCACCCAAAGGGGCGGCCTTGGGTTGGATACGCAGTATTGT. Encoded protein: CASTQRGGLGLDTQYC.

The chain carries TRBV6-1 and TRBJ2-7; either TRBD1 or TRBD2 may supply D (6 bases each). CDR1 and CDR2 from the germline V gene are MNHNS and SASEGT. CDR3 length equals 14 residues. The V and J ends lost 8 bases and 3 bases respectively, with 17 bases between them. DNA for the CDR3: TGTGCCAGCGCTCTCGGGGGACAATTCTACGAGCAGTACTTC. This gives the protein CASALGGQFYEQYF.

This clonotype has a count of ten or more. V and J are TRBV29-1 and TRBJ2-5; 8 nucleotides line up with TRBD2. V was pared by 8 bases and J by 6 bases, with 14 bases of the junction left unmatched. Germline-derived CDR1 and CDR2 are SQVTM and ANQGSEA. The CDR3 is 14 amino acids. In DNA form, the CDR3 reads TGCAGCACGGGACCCTACCGGGAGGGGCAGACCCAGTACTTC. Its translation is CSTGPYREGQTQYF.

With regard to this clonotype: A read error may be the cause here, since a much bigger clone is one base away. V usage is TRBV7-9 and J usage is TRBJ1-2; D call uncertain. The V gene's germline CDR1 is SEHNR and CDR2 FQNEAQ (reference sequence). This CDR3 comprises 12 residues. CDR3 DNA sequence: TGTGCCAGCAGCTCAGATAACCATGGCTACACCTTC. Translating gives CASSSDNHGYTF.

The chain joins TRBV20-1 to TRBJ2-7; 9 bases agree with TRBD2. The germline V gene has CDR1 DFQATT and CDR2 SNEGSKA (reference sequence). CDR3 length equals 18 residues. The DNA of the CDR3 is TGCAGCGGCGGCGTTGCGGGAGGGAAATCCGGGCCTCGCTACGAGCAGTACTTC. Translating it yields CSGGVAGGKSGPRYEQYF.

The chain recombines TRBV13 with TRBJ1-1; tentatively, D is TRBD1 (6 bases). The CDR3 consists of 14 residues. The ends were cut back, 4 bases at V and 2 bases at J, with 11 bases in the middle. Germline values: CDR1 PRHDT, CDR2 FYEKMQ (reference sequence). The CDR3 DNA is TGTGCCAGCAGCTCGGGGGGCCAAAACACTGAAGCTTTCTTT. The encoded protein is CASSSGGQNTEAFF.

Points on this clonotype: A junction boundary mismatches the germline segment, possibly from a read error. The CDR3, as DNA: TGCGCCAGCAGCCAAACCAGGAGAACGAACACAGACACGCAGTATTTT. Its translation: CASSQTRRTNTDTQYF. V usage is TRBV5-1 and J usage is TRBJ2-3, with no clear D. CDR3 length equals 16 residues. CDR1 SGHRS and CDR2 YFSETQ come from the germline V gene.

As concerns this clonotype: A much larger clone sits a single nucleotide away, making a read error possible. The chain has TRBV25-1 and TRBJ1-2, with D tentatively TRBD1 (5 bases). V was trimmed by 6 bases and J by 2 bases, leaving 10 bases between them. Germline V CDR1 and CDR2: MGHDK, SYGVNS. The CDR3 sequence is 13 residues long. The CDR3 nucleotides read TGTGCCAGCAGGGAAGGGGAGAACTATGGCTACACCTTC. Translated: CASREGENYGYTF.

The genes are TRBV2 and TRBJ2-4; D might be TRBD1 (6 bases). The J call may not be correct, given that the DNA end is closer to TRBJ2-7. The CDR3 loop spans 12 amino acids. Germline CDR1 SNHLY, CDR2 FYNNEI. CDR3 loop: CASRAGVYEQYF. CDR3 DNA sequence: TGTGCCAGCAGGGCAGGGGTATACGAGCAGTACTTC.

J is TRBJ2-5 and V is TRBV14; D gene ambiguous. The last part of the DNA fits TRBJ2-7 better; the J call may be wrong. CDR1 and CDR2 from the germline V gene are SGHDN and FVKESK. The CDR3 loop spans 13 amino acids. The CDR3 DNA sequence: TGTGCCAGCAGGCCGCTTGGGCCCTACGAGCAGTACTTC. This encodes CASRPLGPYEQYF.

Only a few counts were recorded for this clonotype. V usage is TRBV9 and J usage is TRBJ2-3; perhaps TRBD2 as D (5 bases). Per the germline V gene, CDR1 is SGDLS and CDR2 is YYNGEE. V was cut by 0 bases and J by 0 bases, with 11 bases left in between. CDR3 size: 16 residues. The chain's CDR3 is CASSVGGSYSTDTQYF. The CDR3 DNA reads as TGTGCCAGCAGCGTAGGAGGGTCTTATAGCACAGATACGCAGTATTTT. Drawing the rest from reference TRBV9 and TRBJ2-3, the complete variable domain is DSGVTQTPKHLITATGQRVTLRCSPRSGDLSVYWYQQSLDQGLQFLIQYYNGEERAKGNILERFSAQQFPDLHSELNLSSLELGDSALYFCASSVGGSYSTDTQYFGPGTRLTVL.

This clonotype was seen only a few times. CDR3 DNA sequence: TGCAGTGCTAGAGATCCTAAAGGACTTCCCGAGACCCAGTACTTC. Translation: CSARDPKGLPETQYF. The gene calls are TRBV20-1 and TRBJ2-5; tentative D call: TRBD2 (5 bases). The V gene lost 0 bases and the J gene lost 5 bases, with 16 bases spanning the gap. Germline CDR1 reads DFQATT; CDR2 reads SNEGSKA (reference sequence). CDR3 length: 15 residues.

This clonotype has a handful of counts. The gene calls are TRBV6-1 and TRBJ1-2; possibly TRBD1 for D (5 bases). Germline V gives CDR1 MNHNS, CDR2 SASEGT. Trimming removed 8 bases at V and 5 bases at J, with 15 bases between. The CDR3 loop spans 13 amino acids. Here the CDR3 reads CASGSGGIYGYTF. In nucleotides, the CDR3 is TGTGCCAGCGGCTCTGGGGGGATTTATGGCTACACCTTC.

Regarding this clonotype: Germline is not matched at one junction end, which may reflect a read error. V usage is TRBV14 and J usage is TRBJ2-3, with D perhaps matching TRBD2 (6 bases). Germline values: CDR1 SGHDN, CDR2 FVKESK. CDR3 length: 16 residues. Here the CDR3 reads CASRQAGGPSTDTQYF. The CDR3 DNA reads TGTGCCAGCAGGCAAGCGGGCGGGCCCAGCACAGATACGCAGTATTTT.

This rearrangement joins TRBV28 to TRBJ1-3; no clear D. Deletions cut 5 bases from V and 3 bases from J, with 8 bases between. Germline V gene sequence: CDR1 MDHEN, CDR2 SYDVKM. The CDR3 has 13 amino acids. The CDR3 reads CASSKGFGNTIYF. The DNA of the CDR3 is TGTGCCAGCAGTAAAGGGTTTGGAAACACCATATATTTT.

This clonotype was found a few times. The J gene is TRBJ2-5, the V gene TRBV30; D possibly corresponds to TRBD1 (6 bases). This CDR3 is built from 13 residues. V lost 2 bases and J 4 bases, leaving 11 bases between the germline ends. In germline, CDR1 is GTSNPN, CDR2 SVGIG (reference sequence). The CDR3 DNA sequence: TGTGCCTGGAGTAGGGACAACGGAGAGACCCAGTACTTC. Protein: CAWSRDNGETQYF. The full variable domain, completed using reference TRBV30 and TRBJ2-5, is SQTIHQWPATLVQPVGSPLSLECTVEGTSNPNLYWYRQAAGRGLQLLFYSVGIGQISSEVPQNLSASRPQDRQFILSSKKLLLSDSGFYLCAWSRDNGETQYFGPGTRLLVL.